Below, one T cell receptor (beta chain) is given with its context. The target antigen is unknown. The data were taken from a study of graft-versus-host responses after intestinal transplantation. Study-level background: Multivisceral, liver-intestinal, or isolated intestinal transplants were performed in recipients. Induction using anti-thymocyte globulin, followed by tacrolimus and steroids for roughly 3 years, was given to all recipients.

Whole-study findings and limits: In patients with graft-donor T cell macrochimerism, allograft graft-versus-host to host-versus-graft clonal ratios were high. GvH clones detected in recipient marrow included some appearing first in ileum or blood.

Libraries were prepared by immunoSEQ multiplex PCR; TCRdb keeps only in-frame clonotypes and omits some of them. The sample gives nearly 20,000 clones, 86% of which show up once; roughly 9.4% is in the top ten. The J segment lost 5 bases and the V segment lost 3 bases, leaving 5 bases of the junction unmatched. The germline gives CDR1 LGHNA, CDR2 YNFKEQ. The CDR3 has 15 amino acids. The sequence was obtained from a human patient who received an intestinal transplant, so some T cells may come from the graft donor. The starting material was PBMCs, obtained approximately 230 days after intestinal transplant. This chain connects TRBV4-2 to TRBJ2-3; 10 nucleotides line up with TRBD2. CDR3: CASSHIAGGQDTQYF. CDR3 DNA sequence: TGTGCCAGCAGCCATATAGCGGGGGGCCAAGATACGCAGTATTTT.